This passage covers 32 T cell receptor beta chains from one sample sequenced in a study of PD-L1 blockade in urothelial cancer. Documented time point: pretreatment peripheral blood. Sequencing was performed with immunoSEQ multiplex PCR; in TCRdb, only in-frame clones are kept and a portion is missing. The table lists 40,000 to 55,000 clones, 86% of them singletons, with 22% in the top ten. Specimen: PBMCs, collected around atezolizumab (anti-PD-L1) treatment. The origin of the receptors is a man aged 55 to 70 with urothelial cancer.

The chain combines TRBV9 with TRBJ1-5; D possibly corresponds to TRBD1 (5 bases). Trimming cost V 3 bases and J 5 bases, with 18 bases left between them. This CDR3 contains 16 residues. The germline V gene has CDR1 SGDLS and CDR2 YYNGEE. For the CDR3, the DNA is TGTGCCAGCAGCGGGTTCGACAGTGCGTCGTATCAGCCCCAGCATTTT. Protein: CASSGFDSASYQPQHF.

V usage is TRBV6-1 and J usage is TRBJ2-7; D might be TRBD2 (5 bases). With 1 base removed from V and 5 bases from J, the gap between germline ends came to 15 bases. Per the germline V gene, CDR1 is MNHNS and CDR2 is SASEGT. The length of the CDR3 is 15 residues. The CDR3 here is CASSEGRVTRDEQYF. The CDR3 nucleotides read TGTGCCAGCAGTGAAGGCCGGGTCACGAGGGACGAGCAGTACTTC.

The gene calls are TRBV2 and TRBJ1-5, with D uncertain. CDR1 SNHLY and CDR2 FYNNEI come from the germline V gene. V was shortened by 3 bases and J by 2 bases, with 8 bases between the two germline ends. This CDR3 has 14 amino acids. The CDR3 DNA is TGTGCCAGCAGTGATCGACACCGCAATCAGCCCCAGCATTTT. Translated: CASSDRHRNQPQHF.

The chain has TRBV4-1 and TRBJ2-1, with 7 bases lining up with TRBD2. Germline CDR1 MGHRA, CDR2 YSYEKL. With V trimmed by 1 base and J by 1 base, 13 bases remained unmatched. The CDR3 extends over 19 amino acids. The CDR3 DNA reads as TGCGCCAGCAGCCAAGGTCGCGCGGGAGTTTTCGGGTCCTACAATGAGCAGTTCTTC. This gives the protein CASSQGRAGVFGSYNEQFF.

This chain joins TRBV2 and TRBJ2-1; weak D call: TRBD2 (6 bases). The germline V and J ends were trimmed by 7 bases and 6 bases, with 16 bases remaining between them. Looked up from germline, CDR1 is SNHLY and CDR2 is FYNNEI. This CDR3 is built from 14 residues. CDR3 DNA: TGTGCCAGCACTTCCCCAGCTAGCGTCAATGAGCAGTTCTTC. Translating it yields CASTSPASVNEQFF.

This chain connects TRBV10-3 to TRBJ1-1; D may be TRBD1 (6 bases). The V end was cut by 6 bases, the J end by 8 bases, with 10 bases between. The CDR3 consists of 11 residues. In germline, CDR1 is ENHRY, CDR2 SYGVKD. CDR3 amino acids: CAIRTGLEAFF. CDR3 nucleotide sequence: TGTGCCATCAGGACAGGCTTAGAAGCTTTCTTT.

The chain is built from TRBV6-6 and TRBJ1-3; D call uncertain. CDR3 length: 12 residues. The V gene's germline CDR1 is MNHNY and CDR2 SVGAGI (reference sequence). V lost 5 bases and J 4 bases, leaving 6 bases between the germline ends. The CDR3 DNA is TGTGCCAGCAGTCATCAGGGAAACACCATATATTTT. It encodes CASSHQGNTIYF.

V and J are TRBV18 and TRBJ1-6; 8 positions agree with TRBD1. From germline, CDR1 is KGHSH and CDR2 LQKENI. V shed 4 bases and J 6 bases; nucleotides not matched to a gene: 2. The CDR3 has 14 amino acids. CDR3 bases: TGTGCCAGCTCACTTGACAGGGGTAATTCACCCCTCCACTTT. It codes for CASSLDRGNSPLHF.

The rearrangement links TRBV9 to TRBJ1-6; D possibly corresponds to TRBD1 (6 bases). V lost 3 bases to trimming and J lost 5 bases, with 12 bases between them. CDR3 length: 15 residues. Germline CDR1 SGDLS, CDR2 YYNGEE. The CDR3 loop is CASSAGQRDNSPLHF. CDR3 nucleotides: TGTGCCAGCAGCGCCGGACAGAGGGATAATTCACCCCTCCACTTT.

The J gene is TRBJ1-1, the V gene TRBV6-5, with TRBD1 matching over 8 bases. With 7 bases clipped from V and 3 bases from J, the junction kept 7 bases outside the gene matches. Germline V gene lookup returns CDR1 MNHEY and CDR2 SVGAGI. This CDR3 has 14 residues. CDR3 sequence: CASTLQGVDTEAFF. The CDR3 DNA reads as TGTGCCAGCACCTTACAGGGGGTGGACACTGAAGCTTTCTTT.

The CDR3 region is CAWIRETRNEQFF. In nucleotides, the CDR3 is TGTGCCTGGATTCGCGAGACTCGCAATGAGCAGTTCTTC. The V gene is TRBV30, the J gene TRBJ2-1; D remains unclear. Germline-derived CDR1 and CDR2 are GTSNPN and SVGIG (reference sequence). The CDR3 totals 13 residues. Trimming left V 4 bases short and J 6 bases short, with 13 bases between.

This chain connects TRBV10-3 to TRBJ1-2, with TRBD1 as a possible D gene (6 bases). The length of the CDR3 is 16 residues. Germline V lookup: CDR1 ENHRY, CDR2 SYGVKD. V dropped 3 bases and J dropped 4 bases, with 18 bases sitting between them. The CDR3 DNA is TGTGCCATCAGTGATTCGACAGGTCGGGGCGCCTATGGCTACACCTTC. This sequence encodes CAISDSTGRGAYGYTF.

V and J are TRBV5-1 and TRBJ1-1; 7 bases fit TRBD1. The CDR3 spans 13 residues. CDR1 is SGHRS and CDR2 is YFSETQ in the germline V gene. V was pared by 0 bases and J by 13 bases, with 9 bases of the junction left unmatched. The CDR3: CASSLEGQGEVFF. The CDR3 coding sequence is TGCGCCAGCAGCTTGGAAGGGCAGGGGGAGGTTTTCTTT.

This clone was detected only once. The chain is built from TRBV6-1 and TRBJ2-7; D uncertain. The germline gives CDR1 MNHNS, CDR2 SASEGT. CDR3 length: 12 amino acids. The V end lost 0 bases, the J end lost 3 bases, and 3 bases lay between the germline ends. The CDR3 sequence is CASSEAHYEQYF. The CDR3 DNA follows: TGTGCCAGCAGTGAAGCTCACTACGAGCAGTACTTC.

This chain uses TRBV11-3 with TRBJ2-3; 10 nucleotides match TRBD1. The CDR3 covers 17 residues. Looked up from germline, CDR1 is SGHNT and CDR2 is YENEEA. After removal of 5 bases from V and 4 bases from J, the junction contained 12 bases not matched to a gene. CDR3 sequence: CASSLYGTGVGADTQYF. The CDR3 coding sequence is TGTGCCAGCAGCCTATATGGGACAGGGGTTGGAGCAGATACGCAGTATTTT.

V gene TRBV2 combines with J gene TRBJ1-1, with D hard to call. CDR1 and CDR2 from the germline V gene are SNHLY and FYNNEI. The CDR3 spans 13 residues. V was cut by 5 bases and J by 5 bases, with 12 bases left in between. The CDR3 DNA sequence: TGTGCCAGCAGTCCCCGCGAGGCTACTGAAGCTTTCTTT. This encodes CASSPREATEAFF.

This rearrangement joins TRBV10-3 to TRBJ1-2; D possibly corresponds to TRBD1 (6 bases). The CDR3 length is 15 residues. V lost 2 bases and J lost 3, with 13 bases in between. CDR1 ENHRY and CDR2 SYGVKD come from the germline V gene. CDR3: CAISEVQGSHYGYTF. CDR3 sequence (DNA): TGTGCCATCAGTGAGGTACAGGGCTCTCACTATGGCTACACCTTC.

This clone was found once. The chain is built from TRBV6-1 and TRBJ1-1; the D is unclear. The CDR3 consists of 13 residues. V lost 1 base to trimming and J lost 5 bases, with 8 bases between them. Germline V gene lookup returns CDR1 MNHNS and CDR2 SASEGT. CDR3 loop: CASSEVGRTEAFF. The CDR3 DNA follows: TGTGCCAGCAGTGAAGTGGGGAGGACTGAAGCTTTCTTT.

CDR3 in amino acids: CASKPGGPSDEQFF. As DNA, the CDR3 is TGTGCCAGTAAGCCCGGGGGGCCCAGTGATGAGCAGTTCTTC. The rearrangement links TRBV19 to TRBJ2-1; perhaps TRBD2 as D (7 bases). The germline CDR1 and CDR2 sequences are LNHDA and SQIVND (reference sequence). The ends were cut back, 7 bases at V and 8 bases at J, with 18 bases in the middle. CDR3 length: 14 amino acids. The full variable domain, its missing parts supplied by reference TRBV19 and TRBJ2-1, is DGGITQSPKYLFRKEGQNVTLSCEQNLNHDAMYWYRQDPGQGLRLIYYSQIVNDFQKGDIAEGYSVSREKKESFPLTVTSAQKNPTAFYLCASKPGGPSDEQFFGPGTRLTVL.

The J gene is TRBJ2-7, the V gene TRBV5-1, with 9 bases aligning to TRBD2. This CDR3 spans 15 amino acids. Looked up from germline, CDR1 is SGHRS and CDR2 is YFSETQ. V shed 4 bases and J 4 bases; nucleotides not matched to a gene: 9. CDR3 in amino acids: CASSGAASGIYEQYF. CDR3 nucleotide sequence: TGCGCCAGCAGCGGCGCGGCTAGCGGGATTTACGAGCAGTACTTC.

CDR3 in DNA: TGTGCCAGTAGTAGGGACAGGACCTACGAGCAGTACTTC. It specifies CASSRDRTYEQYF. The chain couples TRBV19 to TRBJ2-7; 8 bases fit TRBD1. CDR3 length: 13 residues. V was pared by 4 bases and J by 2 bases, with 1 base of the junction left unmatched. Germline V lookup: CDR1 LNHDA, CDR2 SQIVND (reference sequence).

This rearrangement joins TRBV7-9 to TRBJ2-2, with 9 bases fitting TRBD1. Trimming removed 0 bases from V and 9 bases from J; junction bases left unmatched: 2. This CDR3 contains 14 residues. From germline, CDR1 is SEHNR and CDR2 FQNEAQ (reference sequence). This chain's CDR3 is CASSLAGQGRELFF. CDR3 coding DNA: TGTGCCAGCAGCTTAGCGGGACAGGGCCGGGAGCTGTTTTTT.

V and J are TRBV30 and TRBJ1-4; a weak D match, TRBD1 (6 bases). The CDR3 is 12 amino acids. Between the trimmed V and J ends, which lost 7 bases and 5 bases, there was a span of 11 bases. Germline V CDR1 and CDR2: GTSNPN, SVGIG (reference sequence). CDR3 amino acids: CAFGQSNEKLFF. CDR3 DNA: TGTGCCTTCGGACAGTCCAATGAAAAACTGTTTTTT. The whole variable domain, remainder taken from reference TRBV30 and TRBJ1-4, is SQTIHQWPATLVQPVGSPLSLECTVEGTSNPNLYWYRQAAGRGLQLLFYSVGIGQISSEVPQNLSASRPQDRQFILSSKKLLLSDSGFYLCAFGQSNEKLFFGSGTQLSVL.

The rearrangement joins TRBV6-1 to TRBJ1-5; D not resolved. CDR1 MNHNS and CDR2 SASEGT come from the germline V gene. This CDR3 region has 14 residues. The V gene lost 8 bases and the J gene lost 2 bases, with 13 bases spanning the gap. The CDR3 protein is CASGEAGRNQPQHF. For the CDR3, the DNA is TGTGCCAGCGGGGAGGCAGGTCGCAATCAGCCCCAGCATTTT.

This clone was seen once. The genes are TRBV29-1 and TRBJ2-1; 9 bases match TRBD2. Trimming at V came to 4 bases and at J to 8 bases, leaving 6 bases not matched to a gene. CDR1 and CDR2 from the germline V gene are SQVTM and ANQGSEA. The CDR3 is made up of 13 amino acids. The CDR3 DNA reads TGCAGCGTTGGAATAGCGGGAGAGCATGAGCAGTTCTTC. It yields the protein CSVGIAGEHEQFF.

In nucleotides, the CDR3 is TGTGCCAGCAGTTTCTCGGGGAGCCTATACAATGAGCAGTTCTTC. Protein: CASSFSGSLYNEQFF. The rearrangement joins TRBV25-1 to TRBJ2-1, with a tentative D call TRBD2 (5 bases). Deletions cut 5 bases from V and 4 bases from J, with 15 bases between. The CDR3 contains 15 residues. Germline CDR1 and CDR2: MGHDK and SYGVNS.

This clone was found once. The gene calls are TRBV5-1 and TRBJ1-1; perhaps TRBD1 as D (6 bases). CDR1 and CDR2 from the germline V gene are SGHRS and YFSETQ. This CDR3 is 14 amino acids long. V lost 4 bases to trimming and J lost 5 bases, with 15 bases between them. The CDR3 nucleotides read TGCGCCAGCAGCGTCCTAGGGGGGGAGACTGAAGCTTTCTTT. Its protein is CASSVLGGETEAFF.

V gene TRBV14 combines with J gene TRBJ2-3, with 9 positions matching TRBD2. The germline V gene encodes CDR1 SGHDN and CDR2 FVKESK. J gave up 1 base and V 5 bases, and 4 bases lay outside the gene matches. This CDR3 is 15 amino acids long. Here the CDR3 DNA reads TGTGCCAGCAGCATCCGACTAGCGGGCACAGATACGCAGTATTTT. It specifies CASSIRLAGTDTQYF.

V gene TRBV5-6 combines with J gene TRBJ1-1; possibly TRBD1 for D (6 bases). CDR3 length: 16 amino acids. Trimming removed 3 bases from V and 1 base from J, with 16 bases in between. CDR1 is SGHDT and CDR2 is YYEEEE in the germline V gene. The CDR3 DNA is TGTGCCAGCAGCTCCCCGGGACACCCGAAGAACACTGAAGCTTTCTTT. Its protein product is CASSSPGHPKNTEAFF.

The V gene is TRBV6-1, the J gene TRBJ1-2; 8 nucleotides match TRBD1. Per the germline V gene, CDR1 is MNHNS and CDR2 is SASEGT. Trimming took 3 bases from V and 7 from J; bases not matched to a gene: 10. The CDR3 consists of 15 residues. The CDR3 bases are TGTGCCAGCAGTGATCGGACAGGGAGTAATGGTGGCTACACCTTC. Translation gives CASSDRTGSNGGYTF.

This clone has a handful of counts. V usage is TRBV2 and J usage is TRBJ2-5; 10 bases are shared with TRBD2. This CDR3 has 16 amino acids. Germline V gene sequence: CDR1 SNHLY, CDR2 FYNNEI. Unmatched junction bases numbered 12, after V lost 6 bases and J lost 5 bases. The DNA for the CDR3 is TGTGCCAGCAGATCGGACCTTAGCGGGGGGAGGGAGACCCAGTACTTC. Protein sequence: CASRSDLSGGRETQYF.

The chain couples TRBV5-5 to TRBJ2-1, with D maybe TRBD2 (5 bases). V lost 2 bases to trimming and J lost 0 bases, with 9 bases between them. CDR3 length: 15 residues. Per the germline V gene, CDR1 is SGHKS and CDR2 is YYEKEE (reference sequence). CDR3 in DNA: TGTGCCAGCAGCTTTAATAGCGACTCCTACAATGAGCAGTTCTTC. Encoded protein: CASSFNSDSYNEQFF.